The T cell receptor beta chain described here comes from a study of CD8+CD57+ T cells in acquired aplastic anemia. The overall study: DNA per sorted CD4+ or CD8+ sample ranged 0.2 to 27.4 ug, averaging around 3.2 ug.

Broader study findings: Patients had approximately 30 CD8+ CDR3 sequences in common with controls (the shared set).

Genomic DNA templated the TCR beta VDJ and CDR3 profiling. TCRdb fed the reads into MiXCR, producing one record per CDR3 protein. Of 200,000 to 250,000 distinct CDR3 sequences in the sample, over 60% are singletons; the top ten hold about 31%. To note about this clonotype: Antigen: not known.

The specimen sequenced was sorted CD4+, CD8+, or CD8+CD57+ T cells (not recorded which) from PBMCs. The origin of this receptor is a human donor in good health.

Here the CDR3 reads CASCLGVGQPQHF. The CDR3 DNA is TGTGCCAGCTGCCTCGGGGTCGGTCAGCCCCAGCATTTT. The chain has TRBV2 and TRBJ1-5; D ambiguous. The V end was cut by 8 bases, the J end by 6 bases, with 14 bases between. The germline gives CDR1 SNHLY, CDR2 FYNNEI. The CDR3 length is 13 residues. Supplemented by reference TRBV2 and TRBJ1-5, the full variable domain reads EPEVTQTPSHQVTQMGQEVILRCVPISNHLYFYWYRQILGQKVEFLVSFYNNEISEKSEIFDDQFSVERPDGSNFTLKIRSTKLEDSAMYFCASCLGVGQPQHFGDGTRLSIL.